Below, 27 T cell receptor beta chains from the same sample are listed, as sequenced in a study of blood T cell repertoires in COVID-19. Some clones are missing from TCRdb's copy, which holds only in-frame ones; the method was immunoSEQ multiplex PCR. The sample comprises about 240,000 clones, around four fifths of which are singletons, and over 5.5% rests with the top ten. Sequences were obtained from peripheral blood. The receptor source for this set is a woman aged 55-70 years with active or convalescent COVID-19.

This clone was seen once. The chain joins TRBV5-1 to TRBJ1-1; D ambiguous. CDR3 size: 12 residues. Germline V gene sequence: CDR1 SGHRS, CDR2 YFSETQ. Trimming cost V 0 bases and J 7 bases, with 7 bases left between them. CDR3 loop: CASSLAPGEAFF. The CDR3 nucleotides read TGCGCCAGCAGCTTGGCCCCAGGTGAAGCTTTCTTT.

This clone has a single count. The rearrangement uses TRBV6-5 and TRBJ1-1; tentative D call: TRBD1 (6 bases). The CDR3 has 13 residues. Germline V CDR1 and CDR2: MNHEY, SVGAGI. V lost 2 bases and J lost 6, with 10 bases in between. CDR3 sequence (DNA): TGTGCCAGCAGTTACATGGGGGCTTCTGAAGCTTTCTTT. Translation: CASSYMGASEAFF.

The genes are TRBV5-4 and TRBJ1-3; no firm D call. CDR3 length: 14 residues. The germline CDR1 and CDR2 sequences are SGHNT and YYREEE (reference sequence). V lost 3 bases to trimming and J lost 0 bases, with 7 bases between them. CDR3 region: CASSSAVSGNTIYF. CDR3 nucleotides: TGTGCCAGCAGCTCCGCAGTCTCTGGAAACACCATATATTTT.

This clone was observed once. The chain recombines TRBV7-6 with TRBJ2-5; TRBD2 agrees at 7 bases. Trimming removed 3 bases from V and 1 base from J; junction bases left unmatched: 11. Germline V CDR1 and CDR2: SGHVS, FNYEAQ. This CDR3 is 17 amino acids long. The CDR3 bases are TGTGCCAGCAGCTTCCTTAGACTAGCACAAACCCAAGAGACCCAGTACTTC. Translated, it gives CASSFLRLAQTQETQYF. The whole variable domain, filled in from reference TRBV7-6 and TRBJ2-5, reads GAGVSQSPRYKVTKRGQDVALRCDPISGHVSLYWYRQALGQGPEFLTYFNYEAQQDKSGLPNDRFSAERPEGSISTLTIQRTEQRDSAMYRCASSFLRLAQTQETQYFGPGTRLLVL.

This chain connects TRBV7-9 to TRBJ2-7, with TRBD2 matching 9 bases. Trimming removed 5 bases from V and 3 bases from J; junction bases left unmatched: 11. Germline V CDR1 and CDR2: SEHNR, FQNEAQ (reference sequence). This CDR3 has 16 residues. The chain's CDR3 is CASSPPSWTSDYEQYF. The DNA of the CDR3 is TGTGCCAGCAGCCCCCCTAGTTGGACTAGCGACTACGAGCAGTACTTC.

This clone was recorded a few times. V gene TRBV12-3 or TRBV12-4 combines with J gene TRBJ1-2, with D possibly matching TRBD1 (5 bases). CDR3 size: 13 residues. Trimming cost V 2 bases and J 2 bases, with 6 bases left between them. The DNA for the CDR3 is TGTGCCAGCAGTTTAAGACAGAACTATGGCTACACCTTC. Translation: CASSLRQNYGYTF.

The V call is TRBV29-1, the J call TRBJ2-3, with TRBD2 identical over 7 bases. The CDR3 consists of 14 residues. Germline V CDR1 and CDR2: SQVTM, ANQGSEA. The ends lost 7 bases at V and 2 bases at J; junction bases unmatched: 9. This CDR3 reads CSAREAGFTDTQYF. CDR3 sequence (DNA): TGCAGCGCCCGTGAAGCGGGGTTCACAGATACGCAGTATTTT.

V gene TRBV6-5 combines with J gene TRBJ2-5, with a possible D match to TRBD1 (5 bases). V was shortened by 7 bases and J by 0 bases, with 9 bases between the two germline ends. The CDR3 consists of 13 residues. In germline, CDR1 is MNHEY, CDR2 SVGAGI. For the CDR3, the DNA is TGTGCCAGCACCAACAGGTACCAAGAGACCCAGTACTTC. Protein product: CASTNRYQETQYF.

V and J are TRBV29-1 and TRBJ2-5; weak D call: TRBD1 (6 bases). The germline V gene encodes CDR1 SQVTM and CDR2 ANQGSEA. V was shortened by 6 bases and J by 0 bases, with 14 bases between the two germline ends. The CDR3 spans 14 residues. DNA of the CDR3: TGCAGCGTCAACCCGCAGGGGAACCAAGAGACCCAGTACTTC. As protein: CSVNPQGNQETQYF.

The chain uses TRBV20-1 and TRBJ1-1; 8 bases line up with TRBD1. The CDR3 sequence is 11 residues long. Per the germline V gene, CDR1 is DFQATT and CDR2 is SNEGSKA (reference sequence). CDR3 nucleotides: TGCAGGGTGGACAGGGCCACTGAAGCTTTCTTT. As protein: CRVDRATEAFF.

The rearrangement uses TRBV7-9 and TRBJ2-5; weak D call: TRBD2 (6 bases). The CDR3 length is 17 residues. Germline V gives CDR1 SEHNR, CDR2 FQNEAQ (reference sequence). Trimming removed 4 bases at V and 1 base at J, with 19 bases between. The CDR3 region has the DNA TGTGCCAGCAGCTCCCCGGGCTTTGGGAGGTTCCAAGAGACCCAGTACTTC. It translates to CASSSPGFGRFQETQYF.

This chain connects TRBV5-5 to TRBJ1-4, with 8 nucleotides matching TRBD1. The germline V gene encodes CDR1 SGHKS and CDR2 YYEKEE (reference sequence). V was pared by 7 bases and J by 3 bases, with 11 bases of the junction left unmatched. This CDR3 contains 16 residues. CDR3 DNA sequence: TGTGCCAGCTCCCAGACAGGGGTCTTGGCTAATGAAAAACTGTTTTTT. Translation: CASSQTGVLANEKLFF.

V gene TRBV3-1 (or the pseudogene TRBV3-2) combines with J gene TRBJ1-1, with a weak D call TRBD1 (6 bases). CDR1 is LGHDT, CDR2 YNNKEL, per germline (reference sequence). The CDR3 loop spans 15 amino acids. V shed 1 base and J shed 3 bases, with 12 bases lying between them. The CDR3 DNA sequence: TGTGCCAGCAGCCAAGGACCTCCAGGGGACACTGAAGCTTTCTTT. It yields the protein CASSQGPPGDTEAFF.

The chain has TRBV12-5 and TRBJ1-5; 7 bases match TRBD1. Trimming cost V 4 bases and J 3 bases; bases outside gene matches: 3. The CDR3 covers 14 residues. CDR1 and CDR2 from the germline V gene are LGHNT and FRNRAP. The CDR3, as DNA: TGTGCTAGTGGTTGGGGACAGTACAATCAGCCCCAGCATTTT. Protein: CASGWGQYNQPQHF.

The V gene is TRBV10-3, the J gene TRBJ2-5, with TRBD1 matching over 8 bases. The CDR3 runs to 15 residues. The V and J ends lost 2 bases and 10 bases, in that order; junction bases with no gene match: 12. The germline V gene has CDR1 ENHRY and CDR2 SYGVKD. In nucleotides, the CDR3 is TGTGCCATCAGTGAGCCAGGACAGGGTCGTTCGTTCCAGTACTTC. Amino acids: CAISEPGQGRSFQYF.

This clone was recorded a few times. The rearrangement joins TRBV7-2 to TRBJ1-4; 9 bases are a match to TRBD1. The junction had 8 bases not matched to a gene; V was cut back by 5 bases and J by 7 bases. Germline V gene data show CDR1 as SGHTA and CDR2 as FQGNSA. The CDR3 length is 15 residues. This chain's CDR3 is CASSTKDRGREKLFF. The DNA for the CDR3 is TGTGCCAGCAGCACCAAGGACAGGGGCCGTGAAAAACTGTTTTTT.

This chain joins TRBV19 and TRBJ2-1; 11 nucleotides align to TRBD2. J gave up 12 bases and V 6 bases, and 13 bases lay outside the gene matches. Germline CDR1 is LNHDA and CDR2 is SQIVND (reference sequence). This CDR3 comprises 15 residues. CDR3 region: CASRALAGGNWGQFF. CDR3 DNA sequence: TGTGCCAGTAGAGCGCTAGCGGGGGGAAATTGGGGGCAGTTCTTC.

The rearrangement joins TRBV5-1 to TRBJ2-5; weak D call: TRBD2 (6 bases). CDR3 length equals 13 residues. CDR1 SGHRS and CDR2 YFSETQ come from the germline V gene. V was trimmed by 3 bases and J by 3 bases, leaving 9 bases between them. CDR3 in DNA: TGCGCCAGCAGCTGGGGGGTGGAAGAGACCCAGTACTTC. It codes for CASSWGVEETQYF.

The chain recombines TRBV28 with TRBJ1-6; 10 bases align to TRBD1. The junction had 5 bases not matched to a gene; V was cut back by 6 bases and J by 9 bases. Looked up from germline, CDR1 is MDHEN and CDR2 is SYDVKM. This CDR3 comprises 14 residues. CDR3 sequence reads: CASRPGTGVSPLHF. Here the CDR3 DNA reads TGTGCCAGCAGGCCCGGGACAGGGGTTTCACCCCTCCACTTT.

The chain recombines TRBV5-4 with TRBJ2-2; 12 nucleotides line up with TRBD2. Germline V CDR1 and CDR2: SGHNT, YYREEE (reference sequence). The V gene end was trimmed by 1 base and the J gene end by 6 bases; junction bases not matched to a gene: 7. The CDR3 spans 17 residues. CDR3 coding DNA: TGTGCCAGCAGCTTGCCCCACCTAGCGGGGGGGGCCGGGGAGCTGTTTTTT. This gives the protein CASSLPHLAGGAGELFF.

The chain has TRBV27 and TRBJ1-2, with a tentative D call TRBD1 (6 bases). From germline, CDR1 is MNHEY and CDR2 SMNVEV (reference sequence). V lost 2 bases, J lost 4 bases, and 17 bases lay in between. The CDR3 contains 16 residues. This CDR3 is CASSLVGGQILYGYTF. CDR3 nucleotides: TGTGCCAGCAGTTTAGTGGGGGGGCAGATCCTCTATGGCTACACCTTC.

The chain links TRBV7-9 to TRBJ2-1; weak D call: TRBD1 (6 bases). Trimming took 5 bases from V and 6 from J, leaving 17 bases between them. CDR3 length equals 15 residues. The germline V gene encodes CDR1 SEHNR and CDR2 FQNEAQ (reference sequence). This CDR3 reads CASSPPDRAFNEQFF. CDR3 in DNA: TGTGCCAGCAGCCCTCCGGACAGAGCCTTCAATGAGCAGTTCTTC.

This chain joins TRBV19 and TRBJ1-2, with 8 bases identical to TRBD1. Germline loops: CDR1 LNHDA, CDR2 SQIVND (reference sequence). J lost 5 bases, V lost 4 bases, and 9 bases had no gene match. The CDR3 extends over 15 amino acids. The CDR3 is CASSTQDRGGYGYTF. Written as DNA, the CDR3 is TGTGCCAGTAGTACACAAGACAGGGGCGGTTATGGCTACACCTTC.

This clone was counted a few times. This CDR3 reads CASTFYLTSGSGNEQFF. In DNA, the CDR3 is TGTGCCAGCACCTTCTATTTGACTAGCGGGAGTGGTAATGAGCAGTTCTTC. The V call is TRBV5-6, the J call TRBJ2-1; the match to TRBD2 covers 12 bases. With V trimmed by 6 bases and J by 7 bases, 14 bases remained unmatched. The V gene's germline CDR1 is SGHDT and CDR2 YYEEEE. The CDR3 runs to 17 residues.

V and J are TRBV24-1 and TRBJ2-1; 8 positions match TRBD2. CDR3 length: 16 amino acids. V lost 5 bases, J lost 1 base, and 6 bases stayed unmatched. The germline V gene has CDR1 KGHDR and CDR2 SFDVKD. The CDR3 spells CATSGRTSMSYNEQFF. The CDR3 coding sequence is TGTGCCACCAGTGGCCGGACTAGCATGTCCTACAATGAGCAGTTCTTC.

This chain links TRBV7-9 with TRBJ1-4, with a possible D match to TRBD1 (6 bases). Germline CDR1 is SEHNR and CDR2 is FQNEAQ (reference sequence). CDR3 size: 14 residues. V was shortened by 6 bases and J by 8 bases, with 16 bases between the two germline ends. CDR3 sequence reads: CASSRDTRMEKLFF. The CDR3 region has the DNA TGTGCCAGCAGTCGGGACACCCGTATGGAAAAACTGTTTTTT.

This sequence joins TRBV5-1 and TRBJ1-2; TRBD1 aligns across 10 bases. The V gene's germline CDR1 is SGHRS and CDR2 YFSETQ. The CDR3 totals 17 residues. V lost 4 bases, J lost 2 bases, and 11 bases stayed unmatched. The CDR3 sequence is CASSATGTGAPNYGYTF. CDR3 bases: TGCGCCAGCAGCGCAACCGGGACAGGGGCCCCGAACTATGGCTACACCTTC.